A selection of T cell receptor beta chains follows, all from one sample in a study of T cell responses to AZD1222 COVID-19 vaccine. Sequenced by immunoSEQ multiplex PCR; TCRdb stores in-frame clones only, minus some. This sample has under 150,000 clones, with approximately 78% found just once. This sample comprised peripheral blood, obtained on day 0 of MenACWY control vaccination. These TCRs come from an adult in good health. Both conserved end residues are part of each CDR3. A D gene is named only where the DNA matches it firmly. Size is stated for part of the rows, as once, few or many counts, or as a class when the clone is expanded.

cdr3_nt | cdr3_aa | v_call | clone_size | j_call | d_call
TGTGCCAGCTCAACCCCTCAGGGGGCTTATGGCTACACCTTC | CASSTPQGAYGYTF | TRBV18 | once | TRBJ1-2 | TRBD1
TGTGCCAGCAGTAACCCGAGCTATGGCTACACCTTC | CASSNPSYGYTF | TRBV6-5 | - | TRBJ1-2 | -
TGTGCCAGCAGCTCCGGGACAGGGAGGTTTCCCCTCCACTTT | CASSSGTGRFPLHF | TRBV6-2/TRBV6-3 | - | TRBJ1-6 | TRBD1
TGTGCCAGCAGTGAGAAATTCGGGGAAACAGATACGCAGTATTTT | CASSEKFGETDTQYF | TRBV6-1 | - | TRBJ2-3 | -
TGTGCCAGCAGTTACTCGGAGCGGGGGCTGGAGACCCAGTACTTC | CASSYSERGLETQYF | TRBV6-5 | - | TRBJ2-5 | TRBD2
TGTGCCTGGAGCCGACTAGCGGGGGGGCACAATGAGCAGTTCTTC | CAWSRLAGGHNEQFF | TRBV30 | - | TRBJ2-1 | TRBD2
TGCGCCAGCACCTTTGGGAGACAGGGCTCTATCGATGAGCAGTTCTTC | CASTFGRQGSIDEQFF | TRBV5-1 | - | TRBJ2-1 | TRBD1
TGTGCCAGCAGCTTGGGTAGCACAGATACGCAGTATTTT | CASSLGSTDTQYF | TRBV5-6 | - | TRBJ2-3 | -
TGTGCCAGCGCCTCGGGGGGAGGAAATGAAAAACTGTTTTTT | CASASGGGNEKLFF | TRBV6-5 | - | TRBJ1-4 | -
TGTGCCAGCAGTTTATCTGGCGGGGGTTACTACGAGCAGTACTTC | CASSLSGGGYYEQYF | TRBV27 | - | TRBJ2-7 | TRBD2
TGCAGCGTTGAGAGTGGTGGGGGCGCAACTTTCTTT | CSVESGGGATFF | TRBV29-1 | - | TRBJ1-1 | -
TGTGCAAATTCCCCCGTGGGGGAATCGGTGAACACTGAAGCTTTCTTT | CANSPVGESVNTEAFF | TRBV12-2 | - | TRBJ1-1 | -
TGTGCCAGCAGGGGCGGGGGCCATAGCAATCAGCCCCAGCATTTT | CASRGGGHSNQPQHF | TRBV2 | once | TRBJ1-5 | -
TGCGCCAGCAGCTTGGGGCAGGACTCATGGGATACGCAGTATTTT | CASSLGQDSWDTQYF | TRBV5-1 | - | TRBJ2-3 | -
TGTGCCAGCAGCCAGTCTCCCGGCAGCCCAGAGACCCAGTACTTC | CASSQSPGSPETQYF | TRBV7-6 | - | TRBJ2-5 | -
TGCGCCAGCAGCGAACTGGGACAGATCCAAGAGACCCAGTACTTC | CASSELGQIQETQYF | TRBV5-1 | - | TRBJ2-5 | TRBD1
TGTGCCACCTTCTGGACTAGTGGGAACACCGGGGAGCTGTTTTTT | CATFWTSGNTGELFF | TRBV15 | - | TRBJ2-2 | TRBD2
TGTGCCAGCAGCTTGGGGACAGCCCAAGAGACCCAGTACTTC | CASSLGTAQETQYF | TRBV5-5 | - | TRBJ2-5 | -
TGTGCCAGCAGCTTACTGGATGGTTGGGGCGGGGGCGTGGAGCTGTTTTTT | CASSLLDGWGGGVELFF | TRBV11-2 | once | TRBJ2-2 | -
TGCGCCAGCAGCCAAGAGGCTGGCCGCACCCAGTACTTC | CASSQEAGRTQYF | TRBV4-1 | - | TRBJ2-5 | -
TGTGCCAGCAGCCAAGATGGCCAGGGAGGGGGCAATCAGCCCCAGCATTTT | CASSQDGQGGGNQPQHF | TRBV4-2 | once | TRBJ1-5 | -
TGTGCCAGCAGCCTAGGGGCGGGGCCTGAGCAGTACTTC | CASSLGAGPEQYF | TRBV7-9 | - | TRBJ2-7 | -
TGTGCCAGCAGTTACTTAAATGAGCAGTTCTTC | CASSYLNEQFF | TRBV6-5 | few | TRBJ2-1 | -
TGTGCCAGCTCACCCCAAAAGGACCCCAATCAGCCCCAGCATTTT | CASSPQKDPNQPQHF | TRBV18 | once | TRBJ1-5 | -
TGTGCCAGCAGTGACGATTCAGCCAATACGCAGTATTTT | CASSDDSANTQYF | TRBV6-4 | - | TRBJ2-3 | -
TGTGCCAGCACCGAGGACAGGCTCAGCAATCAGCCCCAGCATTTT | CASTEDRLSNQPQHF | TRBV2 | few | TRBJ1-5 | TRBD1